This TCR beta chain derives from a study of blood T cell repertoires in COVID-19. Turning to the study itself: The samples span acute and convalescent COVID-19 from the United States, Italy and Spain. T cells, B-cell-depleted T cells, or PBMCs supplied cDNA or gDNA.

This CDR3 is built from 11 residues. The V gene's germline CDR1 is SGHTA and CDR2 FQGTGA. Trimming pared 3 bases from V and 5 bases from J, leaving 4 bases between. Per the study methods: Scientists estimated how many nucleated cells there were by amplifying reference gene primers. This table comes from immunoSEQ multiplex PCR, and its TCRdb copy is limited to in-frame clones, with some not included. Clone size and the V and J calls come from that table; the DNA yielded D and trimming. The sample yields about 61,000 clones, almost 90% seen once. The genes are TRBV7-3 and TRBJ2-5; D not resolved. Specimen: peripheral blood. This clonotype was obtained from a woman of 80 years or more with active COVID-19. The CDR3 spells CASSFGETQYF. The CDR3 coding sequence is TGTGCCAGCAGCTTCGGGGAGACCCAGTACTTC.